Below, one TCR beta chain is given with its context. Its antigen is unknown. MiXCR, run by TCRdb on the 5' RACE reads, gives a single entry per CDR3 protein. The top ten hold 2% to 2.5% of the sample, which has roughly 52,000 distinct CDR3 sequences, 17% seen once. CDR1 and CDR2 (germline): LGHNA, YNFKEQ. The V end lost 4 bases, the J end lost 4 bases, and 16 bases lay between the germline ends. The CDR3 is 15 amino acids. Study-level results: Tumor Treg TCRs overlapped most with tumor naive CD4+ cells. Tumor memory CD4+ T cell TCR gene usage clustered with blood and lymph node memory CD4+ cells and lymph node naive CD4+ cells.

Naive CD4+ cells had CD25+ Tregs removed. This sequence was found in a female donor with breast cancer. What was sequenced was naive CD4+ T cells sorted from blood. Subset: naive CD4+ T cells, CD4+CD45RA+CD25-. The chain uses TRBV4-2 and TRBJ1-1; unclear D gene. In DNA, the CDR3 is TGTGCCAGCAGCCCCGAATTAGGGCGGGTCACTGAAGCTTTCTTT. Amino acid sequence: CASSPELGRVTEAFF.